This T cell receptor beta chain was captured by sequencing in a study of cytomegalovirus exposure and HLA in healthy donors (dated by TCRdb to about 2017). The study in broad terms: An earlier analysis of about 530 of the donors reported 276 Gb of sequence data and 117 million unique TCR beta sequences obtained from 150 million to 200 million T cells. Every discovery cohort repertoire had been produced on one sequencing platform. Four or five DR-DQ haplotypes were handled as single units for association and clustering because linkage in the cohort was strong. About 280 gigabases of sequencing data and approximately 91 million unique TCR sequences made up an early release that covered fewer than 650 HLA-typed donors. Of the approximately 400 genotyped donors, approximately 83% fell in the genetic ancestry cluster associated with self-reported Caucasian donors. The study aimed to test whether cataloging public T cell receptors could reveal signatures of past pathogen exposure. To predict cytomegalovirus infection status, the study combined high-throughput TCR immunosequencing, statistical association of individual TCRs with disease status, and machine learning. The number of donors typed differed by locus, with 629-630 for A, B, C, DRB1 and DQB1, about 500 for DQA1, nearly 610 for DPA1, and approximately 470 for DPB1. Rather than using new phenotypic data, the later analysis identified candidate immune exposures from TCR beta sequences and from how often those sequences occurred across donors. A separate validation cohort of 100 to 150 different subjects was used in addition to the 666-subject first cohort. HLA typing covered class I and class II loci at four-digit resolution. To decide whether each TCR beta V gene segment behaved as functional or pseudogenic, an earlier analysis of over 500 of the donors relied on high-throughput TCR beta sequencing. In a later analysis, previously published TCR beta repertoires from fewer than 750 donors were re-analyzed and high-resolution HLA genotyping was added so that TCR occurrence patterns could be studied. On average, 235,054 unique TCR beta nucleotide sequences were sequenced per donor among about 400 genotyped donors of the cohort, with 15% to 20% of those sequences being non-productive. A later genetic analysis used genome-wide SNP genotypes for 398 of the 666 donors, treating that subset as a discovery cohort. Donor age, sex, ethnicity and CMV serostatus were collected together with the repertoire data. Using immunosequencing, the study profiled T cell repertoires from fewer than 700 subjects and related those repertoires to cytomegalovirus serostatus.

Comment on this clone: Its antigen remains unidentified. No base quality values were provided; no much bigger clone lies one nucleotide off.

On the study overall, not on this receptor specifically: In an earlier analysis of a few hundred of the donors, most TCR beta V segments were observed in productive rearrangements about 90% or about 30% of the time, broadly matching IMGT annotations. The only immune exposure information available for the cohort was CMV serostatus. The sequencing pipeline was judged likely to have produced a cluster of highly shared sequence variants as a technical artifact. It was suggested by the authors that the approach could potentially be generalized to other disease states and immunological phenotypes. A further reported finding was that TCR beta sequences accurately predicted the HLA-A and HLA-B alleles for most subjects in the first cohort. According to a later analysis, TCR association rates differed among HLA loci, with DRB1 alleles showing the most associated TCRs and HLA-C alleles showing the fewest. The classifier was reported to diagnose cytomegalovirus status with high specificity and sensitivity in both the original and validation cohorts. Compared with equally common non-associated chains, HLA-associated TCR beta chains in a later analysis were more clonally expanded and had lower generation probabilities. The study gave a list of about 150 TCR beta chains associated with cytomegalovirus. While some public TCRs were present in many individuals, most TCR sequences turned up only very rarely across donors. Compared with the 666-donor mean, donors in an Asian-associated ancestry cluster had fewer N-insertions in productive TCRs, according to a later genetic analysis. In a later analysis, most CMV-associated TCR beta chains were found to appear HLA-restricted, with HLA associations seemingly driven largely by CMV exposure. The cohort was sequenced for TCR beta chains only, and without alpha or paired-chain data the features that could be detected were limited. Three of the identified cytomegalovirus-associated TCR beta chains were confirmed in vitro to be specific for cytomegalovirus antigens. V-gene and J-gene trimming of TCR beta chains was associated with a missense DCLRE1C variant in a later genetic analysis, and the association was replicated in an independent cohort. Sequencing depth was assumed to be roughly uniform across donors in the presence/absence analyses, though that assumption may not hold. Linkage disequilibrium might explain the correlated functional status among segregating V segments, but an unknown experimental factor could not be ruled out. Because counts were too low, about 15 rarely observed V segments, including chromosome 9 orphons, were left out of the earlier analysis of roughly 600 of the donors. The 87-base-pair reads could not distinguish some IMGT-functional V segments, including TRBV6-2 and TRBV6-3, so those segments were excluded. According to a later analysis, parvovirus B19, influenza, CMV and Epstein-Barr virus appeared linked to several top co-occurrence clusters. A later analysis associated 15,000 to 20,000 TCR beta sequences with specific HLA alleles at a false discovery rate of 0.05. Because HLA typing was unavailable for some donors at each locus, only the typed subset was used in association tests. When HLA alleles, especially DR and DQ, strongly co-occurred, TCR associations were difficult to assign to individual alleles.

The library was made by the immunoSEQ multiplex PCR assay. For the multiplex PCR, a mixture combining 60 forward primers for TCR Vbeta segments and 13 reverse primers for TCR Jbeta segments was used. A multiplex PCR assay on genomic DNA amplified the CDR3 region of rearranged TCR beta genes. On the Illumina HiSeq System, the amplified TCR beta libraries were sequenced as 87-base-pair reads. In the source study's methods: A later analysis tallied roughly 76 million unique TCR beta chains across the 650 to 750 repertoires, and about 12 million of those chains were shared by two or more donors. Raw reads were error-corrected and collapsed into unique sequences by a nearest-neighbor algorithm in which closely related sequences were merged to remove PCR and sequencing errors. V, D and J gene segments were assigned by aligning CDR3 sequences to IMGT reference sequences. For a sequence to be retained, at least a six-nucleotide match to both a V gene segment and a J gene segment was required. Rearrangements were called productive when the CDR3 lacked stop codons and stayed in frame with V and J; all others were non-productive. Following IMGT convention, CDR3 was defined as the stretch from the second conserved V-encoded cysteine up to the conserved J-encoded phenylalanine. The earlier analysis of 500 to 650 of the donors excluded any sequence lacking an unambiguous match to a single V gene segment. An earlier analysis of a few hundred of the donors called V segments functional above 56.7% productive rearrangements and segregating when the between-donor standard deviation exceeded 5%. A statistical classification framework was built to diagnose cytomegalovirus status from the catalog of TCR beta chain sequences. A later analysis assigned V and J genes by comparing TCR nucleotide sequences with IMGT/GENE-DB human TR gene sequences. A later analysis assigned CDR3 sequences and most-parsimonious VDJ recombination scenarios with the TCRdist pipeline. In a later analysis, each TCR beta chain was defined by its CDR3 amino acid sequence together with its V-gene family, and reads without a unique V-gene family were excluded. A later analysis removed nearly 600 highly shared, low-generation-probability nucleotide sequences to deal with suspected cross-contamination and a sequencing artifact. In a later analysis, a clonal expansion index for each public chain was calculated from normalized within-repertoire ranks of inferred template counts. In a later analysis, generation probabilities were computed using a VDJ recombination model fitted to out-of-frame rearrangements, and the results were checked against IGoR. A later analysis scored TCR-TCR, TCR-HLA and TCR-CMV co-occurrence with hypergeometric tests, applying a repertoire-size bias correction to TCR pairs. False discovery rates were estimated in a later analysis by permuting HLA or CMV assignments 20 times. In a later analysis, co-occurring TCRs were grouped using DBSCAN, and TCRdist sequence similarity was added for clustering within HLA-allele-positive subsets. Repertoires with fewer than 30,000 or more than 120,000 public chains were left out of co-occurrence clustering, as were five repertoires with anomalous nucleotide sharing. Here the immuneACCESS table is served through TCRdb, limited to in-frame sequences with V and J called. Missing clones are a known gap in these copies; in checked studies unresolved V genes cover under half, and the rest lacks a known reason. Clone size and the V and J calls come from that table; the DNA yielded D and trimming. The sample table lists around 140,000 clones, roughly 9.6% of them with a count of one. The ten largest clones capture more than 6.5% of the sample.

The cohort consisted of 666 healthy bone marrow donors. At the time of sampling, all cohort members were nominally healthy, though unrecorded immune exposures were likely present. The donor tested CMV seropositive, placing the donor among the roughly 270 seropositive members of the cohort. Each donor provided a peripheral blood sample, and peripheral blood mononuclear cells were used for TCR beta sequencing. The Qiagen DNeasy Blood Extraction Kit was used to extract genomic DNA from the blood cell samples. There are 15 amino acids in the CDR3, from cysteine to phenylalanine inclusive. Just CDR3 DNA is preserved here, 45 bases in frame from base 1. Compared with germline, V lacks 4 bases and J lacks 6 bases; bases without a gene match: 5. Taken from the germline V gene, the CDR1 and CDR2 loops are SQVTM and ANQGSEA.

This receptor was identified in a woman aged 40 to 50 in good health and CMV-seropositive. This chain joins TRBV29-1 to TRBJ2-2; 13 bases in the middle match TRBD2. The material sequenced was PBMCs. The DNA sequence is TGCAGCGTTGGGACTAGCGGGGGCTGGGCCGGGGAGCTGTTTTTT. Protein translation: CSVGTSGGWAGELFF.